A single count supports the clone carrying this T cell receptor beta chain. Antigen unknown. Both 60 Vbeta primers and 13 Jbeta primers went into the PCR. Profiled with immunoSEQ multiplex PCR; TCRdb holds only in-frame clones, not every one. The sample has some 190,000 clones, roughly 80% seen once. This sample is drawn from a study of cytomegalovirus exposure and HLA in healthy donors. Regarding the study as a whole: HLA restriction was apparent for most CMV-associated TCR beta chains in a later analysis. Some segments of the V type, notably TRBV6-2 and TRBV6-3, were excluded as indistinguishable.

The CDR3 extends over 13 amino acids. V lost 2 bases, J lost 3 bases, and 8 bases lay in between. Per germline, CDR1 MNHNS and CDR2 SASEGT. The sample was PBMCs. This chain joins TRBV6-1 and TRBJ2-7, with D possibly matching TRBD2 (6 bases). The clonotype was recovered from a woman aged 30 to 39 in good health and CMV-seropositive. The CDR3 nucleotides read TGTGCCAGCAGTGAATTCGGGGGCTACGAGCAGTACTTC. Translating it yields CASSEFGGYEQYF.